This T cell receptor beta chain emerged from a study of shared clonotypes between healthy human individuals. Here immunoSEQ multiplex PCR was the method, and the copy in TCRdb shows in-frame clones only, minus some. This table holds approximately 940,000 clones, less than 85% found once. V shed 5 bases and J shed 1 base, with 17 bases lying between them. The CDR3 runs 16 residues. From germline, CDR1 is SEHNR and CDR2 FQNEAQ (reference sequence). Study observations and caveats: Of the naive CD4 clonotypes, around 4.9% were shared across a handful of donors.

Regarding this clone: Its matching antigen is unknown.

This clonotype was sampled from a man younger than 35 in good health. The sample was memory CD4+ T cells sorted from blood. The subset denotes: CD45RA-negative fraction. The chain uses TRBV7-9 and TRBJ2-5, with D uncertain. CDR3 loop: CASSPLGSATQETQYF. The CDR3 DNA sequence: TGTGCCAGCAGCCCCCTAGGATCTGCCACCCAAGAGACCCAGTACTTC.